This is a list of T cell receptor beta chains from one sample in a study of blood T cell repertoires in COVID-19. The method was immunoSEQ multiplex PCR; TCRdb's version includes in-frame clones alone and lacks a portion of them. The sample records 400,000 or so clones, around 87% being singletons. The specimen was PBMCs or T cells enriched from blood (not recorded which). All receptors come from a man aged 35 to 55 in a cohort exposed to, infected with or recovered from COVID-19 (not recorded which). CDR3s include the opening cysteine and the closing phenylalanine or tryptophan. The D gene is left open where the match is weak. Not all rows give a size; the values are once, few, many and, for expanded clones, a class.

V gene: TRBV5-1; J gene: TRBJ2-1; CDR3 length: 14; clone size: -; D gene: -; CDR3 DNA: TGCGCCAGCGTCCGGGACTTCACCTACAATGAGCAGTTCTTC; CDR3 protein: CASVRDFTYNEQFF
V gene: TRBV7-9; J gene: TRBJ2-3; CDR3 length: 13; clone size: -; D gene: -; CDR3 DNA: TGTGCCAGCAGCCCGACTGGCACAGATACGCAGTATTTT; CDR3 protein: CASSPTGTDTQYF
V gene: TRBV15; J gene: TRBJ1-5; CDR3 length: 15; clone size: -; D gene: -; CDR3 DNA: TGTGCCACCAGCAGAGACGGGTTCCCTAATCAGCCCCAGCATTTT; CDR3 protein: CATSRDGFPNQPQHF
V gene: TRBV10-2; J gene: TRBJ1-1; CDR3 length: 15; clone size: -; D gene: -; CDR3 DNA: TGCGCCAGCAAGTATAGTACAGGCCCGAACACTGAAGCTTTCTTT; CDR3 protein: CASKYSTGPNTEAFF
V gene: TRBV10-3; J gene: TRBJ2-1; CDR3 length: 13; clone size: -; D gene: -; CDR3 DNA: TGTGCCATCATGGCGGGATTGAATAGTGAGCAGTTCTTC; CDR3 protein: CAIMAGLNSEQFF
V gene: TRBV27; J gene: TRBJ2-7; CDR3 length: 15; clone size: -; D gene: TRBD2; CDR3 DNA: TGTGCCAGCAGTTCGTCCGGGAGGTACTCCTACGAGCAGTACTTC; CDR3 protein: CASSSSGRYSYEQYF
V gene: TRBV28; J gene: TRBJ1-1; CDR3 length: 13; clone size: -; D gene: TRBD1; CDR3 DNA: TGTGCCAGCAGTTCCCAAGGGGGCGGTTTGGGTTTCTTT; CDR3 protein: CASSSQGGGLGFF
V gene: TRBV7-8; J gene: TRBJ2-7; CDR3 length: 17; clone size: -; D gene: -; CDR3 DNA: TGTGCCAGCAGCTTATCTTGGGGTTTATCAGGGCACTACGAGCAGTACTTC; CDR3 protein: CASSLSWGLSGHYEQYF
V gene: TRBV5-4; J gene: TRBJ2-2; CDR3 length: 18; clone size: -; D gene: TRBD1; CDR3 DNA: TGTGCCAGCAGCTTGACCCGGGACAGGGGGGTCGGAACCGGGGAGCTGTTTTTT; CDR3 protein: CASSLTRDRGVGTGELFF
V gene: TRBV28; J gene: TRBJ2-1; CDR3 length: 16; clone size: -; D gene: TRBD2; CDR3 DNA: TGTGCCAGCAGTTTATATCCGGGAGGTCGACACAATGAGCAGTTCTTC; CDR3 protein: CASSLYPGGRHNEQFF
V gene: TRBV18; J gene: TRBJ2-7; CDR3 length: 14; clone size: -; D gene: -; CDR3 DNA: TGTGCCAGCTCACGGGAGGACGGATCCTACGAGCAGTACTTC; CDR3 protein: CASSREDGSYEQYF
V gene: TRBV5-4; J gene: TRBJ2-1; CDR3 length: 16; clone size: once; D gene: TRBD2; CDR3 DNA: TGTGCCAGCAGCTTGGTGGGACTAGTTAAGTATGGTGAGCAGTTCTTC; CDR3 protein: CASSLVGLVKYGEQFF
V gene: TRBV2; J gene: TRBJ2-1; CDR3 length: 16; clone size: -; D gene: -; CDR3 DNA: TGTGCCAGCAAAGGGCTTAGCGGAGAACACTACAATGAGCAGTTCTTC; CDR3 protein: CASKGLSGEHYNEQFF
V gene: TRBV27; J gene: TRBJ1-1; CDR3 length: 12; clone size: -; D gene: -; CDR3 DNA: TGTGCCAGCATCGCGGGGGCCGGCGGAGCTTTCTTT; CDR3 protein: CASIAGAGGAFF
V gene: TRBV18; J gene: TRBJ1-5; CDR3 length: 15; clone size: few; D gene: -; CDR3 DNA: TGTGCCAGCTCGCCCCAGGGAGGAGGGGATCAGCCCCAGCATTTT; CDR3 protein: CASSPQGGGDQPQHF
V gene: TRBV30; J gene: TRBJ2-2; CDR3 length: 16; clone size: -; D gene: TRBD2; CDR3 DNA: TGTGCCTGGGAGCCCGGGACTAGCGGGAGGGCCGGGGAGCTGTTTTTT; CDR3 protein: CAWEPGTSGRAGELFF
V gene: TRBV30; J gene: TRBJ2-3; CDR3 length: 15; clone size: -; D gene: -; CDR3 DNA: TGTGCCTGCAAACGCTCGGAGGGCCTTTTTGATACGCAGTATTTT; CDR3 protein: CACKRSEGLFDTQYF
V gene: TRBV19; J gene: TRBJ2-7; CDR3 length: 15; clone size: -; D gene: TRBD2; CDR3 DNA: TGTGCCAGTAGTATTTGGGCTAGCGGTACGTACGAGCAGTACTTC; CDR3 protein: CASSIWASGTYEQYF
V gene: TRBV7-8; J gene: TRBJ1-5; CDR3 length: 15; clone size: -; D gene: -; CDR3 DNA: TGTGCCAGCAGCTTAGGTTGGGCTGGCAATCAGCCCCAGCATTTT; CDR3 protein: CASSLGWAGNQPQHF
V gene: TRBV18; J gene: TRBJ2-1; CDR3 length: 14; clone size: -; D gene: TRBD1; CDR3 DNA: TGTGCCAGCTACGGGGGGACAGGGATTAATGAGCAGTTCTTC; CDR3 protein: CASYGGTGINEQFF
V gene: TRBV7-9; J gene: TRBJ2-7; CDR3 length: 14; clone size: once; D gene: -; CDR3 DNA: TGTGCCAGCAAACCCCATGGGCTTCACGTCGAGCAGTACTTC; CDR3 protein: CASKPHGLHVEQYF
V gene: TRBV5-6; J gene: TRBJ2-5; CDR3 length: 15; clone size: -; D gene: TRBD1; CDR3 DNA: TGTGCCAGCAGGAAACCCAGGGGGTACCAAGAGACCCAGTACTTC; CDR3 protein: CASRKPRGYQETQYF
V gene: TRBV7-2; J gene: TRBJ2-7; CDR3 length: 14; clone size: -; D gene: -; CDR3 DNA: TGTGCCAGCAGCTTAGTTCCTAGATACTACGAGCAGTACTTC; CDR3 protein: CASSLVPRYYEQYF
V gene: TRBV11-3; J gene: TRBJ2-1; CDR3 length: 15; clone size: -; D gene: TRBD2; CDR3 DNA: TGTGCCAGCAGCACTAGCGGGAGCCCCTACAATGAGCAGTTCTTC; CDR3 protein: CASSTSGSPYNEQFF
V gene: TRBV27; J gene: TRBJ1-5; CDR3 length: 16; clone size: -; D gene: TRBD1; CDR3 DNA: TGTGCCAGCAGTCAAACAACAGGGGTCGGCAATCAGCCCCAGCATTTT; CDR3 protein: CASSQTTGVGNQPQHF
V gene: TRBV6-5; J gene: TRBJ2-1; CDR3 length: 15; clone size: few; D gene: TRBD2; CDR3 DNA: TGTGCCAGCAGGACACTAGCGGGAGGAACAAATGAGCAGTTCTTC; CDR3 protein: CASRTLAGGTNEQFF
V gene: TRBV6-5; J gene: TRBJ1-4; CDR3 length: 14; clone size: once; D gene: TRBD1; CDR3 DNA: TGTGCCAGCACCTCTGGACAGGGAAGCGAAAAACTGTTTTTT; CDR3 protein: CASTSGQGSEKLFF
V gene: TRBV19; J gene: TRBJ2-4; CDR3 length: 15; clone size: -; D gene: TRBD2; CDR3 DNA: TGTGCCAGTAAGGGTTCGGGACTAGCGGAAAACATTCAGTACTTC; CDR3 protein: CASKGSGLAENIQYF
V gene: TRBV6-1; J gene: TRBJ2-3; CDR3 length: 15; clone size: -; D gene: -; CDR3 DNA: TGTGCCAGCAGTGAAGATCAGGGGACCACAGATACGCAGTATTTT; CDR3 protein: CASSEDQGTTDTQYF
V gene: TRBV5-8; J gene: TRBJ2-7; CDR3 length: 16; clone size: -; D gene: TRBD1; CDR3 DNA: TGTGCCAGCAGCTTGTTCCCCGGGACAGGGGGCTACGAGCAGTACTTC; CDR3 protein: CASSLFPGTGGYEQYF
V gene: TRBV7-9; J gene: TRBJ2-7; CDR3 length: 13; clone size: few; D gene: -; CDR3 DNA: TGTGCCAGCAGCAAGGGAGTAGCCTACGAGCAGTACTTC; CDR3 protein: CASSKGVAYEQYF
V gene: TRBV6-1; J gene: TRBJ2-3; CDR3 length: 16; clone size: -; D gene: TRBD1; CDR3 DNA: TGTGCCAGCAGTGAAGTCTACAGGGGTGGCACAGATACGCAGTATTTT; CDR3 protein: CASSEVYRGGTDTQYF
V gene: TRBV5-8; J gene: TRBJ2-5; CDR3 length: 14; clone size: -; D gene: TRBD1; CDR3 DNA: TGTGCCAGCAGCTGGGGACAGACCCAAGAGACCCAGTACTTC; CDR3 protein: CASSWGQTQETQYF
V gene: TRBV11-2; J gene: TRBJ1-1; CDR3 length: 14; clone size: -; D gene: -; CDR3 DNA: TGTGCCAGCAGCTTAAACAGCTGGAACACTGAAGCTTTCTTT; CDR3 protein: CASSLNSWNTEAFF
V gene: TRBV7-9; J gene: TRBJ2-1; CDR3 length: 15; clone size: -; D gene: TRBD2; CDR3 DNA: TGTGCCAGCAGCCGTAGCGGGAGCTCCTACAATGAGCAGTTCTTC; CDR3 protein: CASSRSGSSYNEQFF
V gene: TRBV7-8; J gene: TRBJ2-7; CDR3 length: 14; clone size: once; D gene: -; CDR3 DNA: TGTGCCAGCAGCTTTACTCCCCACTCCTACGAGCAGTACTTC; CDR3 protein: CASSFTPHSYEQYF
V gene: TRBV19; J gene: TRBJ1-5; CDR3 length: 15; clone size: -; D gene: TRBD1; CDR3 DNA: TGTGCCAGTAGTAAAGTCGGACAGGGATATCAGCCCCAGCATTTT; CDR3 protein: CASSKVGQGYQPQHF
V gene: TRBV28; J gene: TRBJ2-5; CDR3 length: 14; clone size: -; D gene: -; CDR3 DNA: TGTGCCAGCAGTTTAGGCTCAGGGCGGGAGACCCAGTACTTC; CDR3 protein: CASSLGSGRETQYF
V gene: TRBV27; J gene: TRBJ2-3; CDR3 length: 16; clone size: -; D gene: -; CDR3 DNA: TGTGCCACCTCATCCTTGAGGGGGTCTAGCACAGATACGCAGTATTTT; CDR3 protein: CATSSLRGSSTDTQYF
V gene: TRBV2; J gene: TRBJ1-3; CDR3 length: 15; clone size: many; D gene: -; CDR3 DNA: TGTGCCAGCAGTGAAGTTAGCCGACTGGGAAACACCATATATTTT; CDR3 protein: CASSEVSRLGNTIYF
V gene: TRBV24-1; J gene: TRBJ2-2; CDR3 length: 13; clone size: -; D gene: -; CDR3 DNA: TGTGCCACCAGCGAACAGGACACCGGGGAGCTGTTTTTT; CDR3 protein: CATSEQDTGELFF
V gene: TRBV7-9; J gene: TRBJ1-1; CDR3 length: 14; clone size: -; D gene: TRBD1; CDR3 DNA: TGTGCCAGCAGCCCAGGACAGGGGGAAACTGAAGCTTTCTTT; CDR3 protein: CASSPGQGETEAFF
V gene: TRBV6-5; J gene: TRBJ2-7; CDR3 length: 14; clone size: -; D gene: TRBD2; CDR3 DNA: TGTGCCAGCAATTTAGCGGGAGGGCCGGGGGAGCAGTACTTC; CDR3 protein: CASNLAGGPGEQYF
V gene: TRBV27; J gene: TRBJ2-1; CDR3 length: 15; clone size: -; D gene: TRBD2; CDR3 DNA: TGTGCCAGCAGTTTATCCCCGGGAGGGTACAATGAGCAGTTCTTC; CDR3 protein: CASSLSPGGYNEQFF
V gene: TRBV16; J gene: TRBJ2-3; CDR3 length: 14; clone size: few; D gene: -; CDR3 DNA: TGTGCCAGCAGCCGGACAGATTCCACAGATACGCAGTATTTT; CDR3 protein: CASSRTDSTDTQYF
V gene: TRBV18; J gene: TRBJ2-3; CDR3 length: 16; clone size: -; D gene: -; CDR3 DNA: TGTGCCAGCTCACCATTAGCGGAGCCAAGCACAGATACGCAGTATTTT; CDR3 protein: CASSPLAEPSTDTQYF
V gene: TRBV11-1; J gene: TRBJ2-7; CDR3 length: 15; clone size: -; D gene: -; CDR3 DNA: TGTGCCAGCAGCCCAGGGACTTTTCTCTCCCACGAGCAGTACTTC; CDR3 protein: CASSPGTFLSHEQYF
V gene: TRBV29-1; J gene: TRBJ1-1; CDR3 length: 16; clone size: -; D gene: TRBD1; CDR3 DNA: TGCAGCGTTTTGAAAAGCTTGACAGGGGGAAGAACTGAAGCTTTCTTT; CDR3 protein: CSVLKSLTGGRTEAFF
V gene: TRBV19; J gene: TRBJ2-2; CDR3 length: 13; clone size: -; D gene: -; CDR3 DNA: TGTGCCAGTAGTATGTTCTACACCGGGGAGCTGTTTTTT; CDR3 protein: CASSMFYTGELFF